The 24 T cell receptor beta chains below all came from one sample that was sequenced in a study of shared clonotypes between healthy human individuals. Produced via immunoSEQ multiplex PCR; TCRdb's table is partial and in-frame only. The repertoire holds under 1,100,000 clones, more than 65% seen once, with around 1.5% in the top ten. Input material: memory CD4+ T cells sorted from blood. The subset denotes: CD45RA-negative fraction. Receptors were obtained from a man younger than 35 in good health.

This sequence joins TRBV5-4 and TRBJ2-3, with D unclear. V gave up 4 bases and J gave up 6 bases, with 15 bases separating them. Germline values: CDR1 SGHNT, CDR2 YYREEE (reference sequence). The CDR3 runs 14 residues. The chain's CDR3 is CASSPGPSWDTQYF. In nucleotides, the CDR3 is TGTGCCAGCAGCCCCGGACCAAGTTGGGATACGCAGTATTTT.

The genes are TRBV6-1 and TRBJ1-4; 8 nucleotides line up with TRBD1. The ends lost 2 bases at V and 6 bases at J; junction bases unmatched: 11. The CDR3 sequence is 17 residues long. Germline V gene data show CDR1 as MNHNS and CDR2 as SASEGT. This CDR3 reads CASSELRGTGFYEKLFF. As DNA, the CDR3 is TGTGCCAGCAGTGAATTGAGGGGGACAGGATTTTATGAAAAACTGTTTTTT.

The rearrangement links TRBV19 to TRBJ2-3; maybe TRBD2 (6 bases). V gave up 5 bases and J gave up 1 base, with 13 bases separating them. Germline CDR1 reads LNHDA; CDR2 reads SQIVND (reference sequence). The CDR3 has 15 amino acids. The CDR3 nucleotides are TGTGCCAGTAGTCCACAAAGGGAGGGCACAGATACGCAGTATTTT. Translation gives CASSPQREGTDTQYF.

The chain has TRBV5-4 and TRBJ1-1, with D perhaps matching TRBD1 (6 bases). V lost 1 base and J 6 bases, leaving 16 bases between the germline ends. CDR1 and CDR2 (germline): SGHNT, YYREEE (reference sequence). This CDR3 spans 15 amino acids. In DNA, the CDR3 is TGTGCCAGCAGCTTGCGCGCAGCTGCAGGGGCTGAAGCTTTCTTT. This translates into CASSLRAAAGAEAFF.

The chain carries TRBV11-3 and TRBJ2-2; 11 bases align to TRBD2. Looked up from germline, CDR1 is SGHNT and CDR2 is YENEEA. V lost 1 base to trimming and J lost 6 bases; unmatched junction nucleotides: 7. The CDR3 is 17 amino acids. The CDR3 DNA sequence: TGTGCCAGCAGCTTAGCCCCACTAGCGGGAGTGTCCGGGGAGCTGTTTTTT. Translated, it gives CASSLAPLAGVSGELFF.

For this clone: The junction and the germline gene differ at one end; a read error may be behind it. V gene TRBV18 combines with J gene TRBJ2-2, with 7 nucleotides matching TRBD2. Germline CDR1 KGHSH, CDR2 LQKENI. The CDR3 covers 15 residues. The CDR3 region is CASSPLANPTGELFF. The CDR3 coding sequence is TGTGCCAGCTCTCCACTAGCGAATCCCACCGGGGAGCTGTTTTTT.

CDR3 protein: CASSQGYGTGSSYNSPLHF. The CDR3 DNA reads as TGCGCCAGCAGCCAAGGATACGGAACGGGGAGCTCCTATAATTCACCCCTCCACTTT. The J gene is TRBJ1-6, the V gene TRBV4-3; the D is unclear. Trimming shortened V by 1 base and J by 0 bases, and 16 bases separated the two germline ends. The CDR3 extends over 19 amino acids. Germline loops: CDR1 LGHNA, CDR2 YSLEER.

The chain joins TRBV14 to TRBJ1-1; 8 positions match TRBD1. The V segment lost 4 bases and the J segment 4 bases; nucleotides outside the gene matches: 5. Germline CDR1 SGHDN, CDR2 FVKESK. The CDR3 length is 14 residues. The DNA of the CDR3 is TGTGCCAGCAGCCCTCGGACAGGGAGCACTGAAGCTTTCTTT. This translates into CASSPRTGSTEAFF. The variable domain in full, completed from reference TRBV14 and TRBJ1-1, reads EAGVTQFPSHSVIEKGQTVTLRCDPISGHDNLYWYRRVMGKEIKFLLHFVKESKQDESGMPNNRFLAERTGGTYSTLKVQPAELEDSGVYFCASSPRTGSTEAFFGQGTRLTVV.

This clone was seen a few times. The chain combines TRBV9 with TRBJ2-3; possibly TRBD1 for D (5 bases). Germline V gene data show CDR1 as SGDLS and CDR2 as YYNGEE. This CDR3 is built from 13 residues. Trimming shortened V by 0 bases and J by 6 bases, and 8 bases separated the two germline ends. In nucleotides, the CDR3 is TGTGCCAGCAGCGTAGTGCAGGGCGATACGCAGTATTTT. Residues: CASSVVQGDTQYF. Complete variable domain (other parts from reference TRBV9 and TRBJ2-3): DSGVTQTPKHLITATGQRVTLRCSPRSGDLSVYWYQQSLDQGLQFLIQYYNGEERAKGNILERFSAQQFPDLHSELNLSSLELGDSALYFCASSVVQGDTQYFGPGTRLTVL.

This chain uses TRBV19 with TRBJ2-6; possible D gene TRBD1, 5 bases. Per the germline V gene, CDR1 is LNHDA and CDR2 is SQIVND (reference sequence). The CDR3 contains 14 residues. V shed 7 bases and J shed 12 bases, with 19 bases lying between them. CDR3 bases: TGTGCCAGTATCTCTCCGAATGGGGCTGGCGTCCTGACTTTC. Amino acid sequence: CASISPNGAGVLTF.

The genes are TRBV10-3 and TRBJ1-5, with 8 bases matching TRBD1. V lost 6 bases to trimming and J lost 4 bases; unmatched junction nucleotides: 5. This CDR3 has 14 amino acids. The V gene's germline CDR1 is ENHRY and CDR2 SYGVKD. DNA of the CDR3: TGTGCCATCAGCAAAGGACAGGGAAATCAGCCCCAGCATTTT. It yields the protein CAISKGQGNQPQHF.

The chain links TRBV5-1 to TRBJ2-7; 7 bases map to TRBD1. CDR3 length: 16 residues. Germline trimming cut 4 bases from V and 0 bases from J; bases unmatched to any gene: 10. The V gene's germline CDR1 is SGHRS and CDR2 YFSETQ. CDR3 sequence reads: CASSRSTGSSSYEQYF. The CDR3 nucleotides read TGCGCCAGCAGCCGATCGACAGGGTCGAGCTCCTACGAGCAGTACTTC.

The CDR3 here is CAISEGGKTWNEQFF. The CDR3 nucleotides are TGTGCCATCAGTGAGGGGGGAAAAACTTGGAATGAGCAGTTCTTC. The chain is built from TRBV10-3 and TRBJ2-1; possibly TRBD1 or TRBD2 for D (5 bases each). Trimming cost V 2 bases and J 7 bases, with 15 bases left between them. Per germline, CDR1 ENHRY and CDR2 SYGVKD. The CDR3 has 15 residues.

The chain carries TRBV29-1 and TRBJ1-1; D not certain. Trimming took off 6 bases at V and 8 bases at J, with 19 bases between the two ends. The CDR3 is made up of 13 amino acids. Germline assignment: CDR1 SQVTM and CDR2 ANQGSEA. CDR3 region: CSVAQRQRPEAFF. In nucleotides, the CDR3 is TGCAGCGTAGCACAACGACAAAGGCCCGAAGCTTTCTTT.

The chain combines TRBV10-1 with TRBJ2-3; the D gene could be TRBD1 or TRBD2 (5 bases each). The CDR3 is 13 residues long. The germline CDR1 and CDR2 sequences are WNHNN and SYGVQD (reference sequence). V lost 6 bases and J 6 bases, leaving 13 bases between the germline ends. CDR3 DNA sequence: TGCGCCAGCAGGACCGGGGCGTGGGATACGCAGTATTTT. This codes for CASRTGAWDTQYF.

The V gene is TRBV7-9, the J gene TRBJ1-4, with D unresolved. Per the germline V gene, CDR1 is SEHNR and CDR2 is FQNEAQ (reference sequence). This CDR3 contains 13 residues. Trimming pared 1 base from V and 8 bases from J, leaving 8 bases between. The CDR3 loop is CASSLGWGEKLFF. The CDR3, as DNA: TGTGCCAGCAGCTTAGGGTGGGGAGAAAAACTGTTTTTT.

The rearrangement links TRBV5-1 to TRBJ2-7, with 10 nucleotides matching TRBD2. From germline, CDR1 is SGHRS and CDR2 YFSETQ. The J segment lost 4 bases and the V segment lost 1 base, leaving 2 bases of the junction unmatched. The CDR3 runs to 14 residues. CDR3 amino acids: CASSLLAGEYEQYF. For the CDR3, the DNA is TGCGCCAGCAGCTTGCTAGCGGGAGAGTACGAGCAGTACTTC.

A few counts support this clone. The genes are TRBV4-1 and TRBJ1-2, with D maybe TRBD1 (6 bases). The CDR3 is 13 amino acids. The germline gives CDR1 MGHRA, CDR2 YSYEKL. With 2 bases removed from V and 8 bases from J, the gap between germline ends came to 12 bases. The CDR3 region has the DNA TGCGCCAGCAGCCAACAGGGGCATGAGGGCTACACCTTC. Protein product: CASSQQGHEGYTF.

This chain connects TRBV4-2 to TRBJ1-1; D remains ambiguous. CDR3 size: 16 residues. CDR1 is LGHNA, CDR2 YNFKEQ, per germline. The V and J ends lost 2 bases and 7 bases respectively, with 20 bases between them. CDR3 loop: CASSQRSAGEGNEAFF. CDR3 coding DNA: TGTGCCAGCAGCCAACGGTCGGCGGGAGAAGGGAATGAAGCTTTCTTT.

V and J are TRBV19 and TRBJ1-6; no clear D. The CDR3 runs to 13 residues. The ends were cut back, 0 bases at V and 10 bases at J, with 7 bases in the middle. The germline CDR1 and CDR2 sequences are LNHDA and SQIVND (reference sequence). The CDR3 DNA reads TGTGCCAGTAGTATAGATCCGGGGTCACCCCTCCACTTT. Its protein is CASSIDPGSPLHF.

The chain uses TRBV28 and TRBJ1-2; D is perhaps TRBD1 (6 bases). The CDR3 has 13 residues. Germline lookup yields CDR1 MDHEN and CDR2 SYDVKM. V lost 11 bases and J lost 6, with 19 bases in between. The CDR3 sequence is CAVQGPGVDGYTF. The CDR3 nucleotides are TGTGCCGTACAGGGCCCTGGCGTGGATGGCTACACCTTC.

In DNA, the CDR3 is TGTGCCACCAGCCCGGGGGCAAGCTACAATGAGCAGTTCTTC. Protein product: CATSPGASYNEQFF. This rearrangement joins TRBV15 to TRBJ2-1; perhaps D is TRBD1 or TRBD2 (6 bases each). The CDR3 has 14 residues. Deletions cut 5 bases from V and 3 bases from J, with 11 bases between. Germline V gives CDR1 LNHNV, CDR2 YYDKDF (reference sequence).

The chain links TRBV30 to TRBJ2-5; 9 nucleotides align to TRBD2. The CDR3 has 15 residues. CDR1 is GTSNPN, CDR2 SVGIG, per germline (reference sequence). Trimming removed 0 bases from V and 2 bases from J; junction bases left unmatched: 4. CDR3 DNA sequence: TGTGCCTGGAGTGTGCGGGGGGGCTCTCAAGAGACCCAGTACTTC. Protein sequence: CAWSVRGGSQETQYF.

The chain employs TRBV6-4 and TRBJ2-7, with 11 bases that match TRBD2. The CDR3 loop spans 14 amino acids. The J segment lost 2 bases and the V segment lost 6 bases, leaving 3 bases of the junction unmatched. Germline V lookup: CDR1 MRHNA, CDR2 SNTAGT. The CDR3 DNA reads TGTGCCAGCAGGCTAGCGGGGGGCGCCTACGAGCAGTACTTC. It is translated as CASRLAGGAYEQYF.